One and the same sample provided the 16 T cell receptor beta chains below, sequenced in a study of T cells in Graves' hyperthyroidism and ophthalmopathy. Template material for amplifying TCR beta CDR3 regions consisted of RNA transcripts. The study used the HTBI primer set for a first-round RT-PCR of the TCR CDR3. TCRdb ran MiXCR on the multiplex PCR reads and lists one entry per CDR3 protein. The sample gives about 200,000 distinct CDR3 sequences, about a sixth of which show up once; roughly 55% is in the top ten. Sequences were obtained from blood. Receptor source: a woman in her 50s with Graves' hyperthyroidism.

This clonotype has more than one count but fewer than ten. Since a much larger clone is just one base distant, this may be a read error. This rearrangement joins TRBV12-3 or TRBV12-4 to TRBJ2-3; TRBD1 matches at 8 bases. The CDR3 has 15 residues. V shed 7 bases and J 4 bases; nucleotides not matched to a gene: 10. CDR3 coding DNA: TGTGCCAGCATCATGGCAGGGGGCGTCTCAGATACGCAGTATTTT. Translation: CASIMAGGVSDTQYF.

The CDR3: CASSQTLSYEQYF. For the CDR3, the DNA is TGTGCCAGCAGCCAGACCCTTTCCTACGAGCAGTACTTC. The J gene is TRBJ2-7, the V gene TRBV3-1; D is unresolved. V dropped 3 bases and J dropped 1 base, with 7 bases sitting between them. CDR1 is LGHDT and CDR2 is YNNKEL in the germline V gene (reference sequence). The CDR3 spans 13 residues.

There are many counts of this clonotype. V and J are TRBV6-1 and TRBJ2-3; TRBD2 matches at 9 bases. The CDR3 is 14 residues long. V was clipped by 7 bases and J by 2 bases; unmatched bases: 4. Germline lookup yields CDR1 MNHNS and CDR2 SASEGT. CDR3 residues: CASKTSGHTDTQYF. CDR3 DNA: TGTGCCAGCAAGACTAGCGGACACACAGATACGCAGTATTTT.

The rearrangement joins TRBV10-3 to TRBJ1-2; D is undetermined. The CDR3 consists of 13 residues. Trimming removed 8 bases from V and 5 bases from J, with 15 bases in between. Germline lookup yields CDR1 ENHRY and CDR2 SYGVKD. CDR3 sequence: CAIGSEQRYGYTF. CDR3 coding DNA: TGTGCCATCGGGTCAGAACAGCGTTATGGCTACACCTTC.

This clonotype showed up many times. The chain employs TRBV20-1 and TRBJ2-7; TRBD2 matches at 7 bases. The CDR3 is 15 amino acids. The J segment lost 1 base and the V segment lost 6 bases, leaving 12 bases of the junction unmatched. Germline V gene sequence: CDR1 DFQATT, CDR2 SNEGSKA (reference sequence). The CDR3 reads CSAMGGGSGSYEQYF. The CDR3 coding sequence is TGCAGTGCCATGGGCGGGGGTAGCGGGTCCTACGAGCAGTACTTC.

This clonotype came up many times. The V and J genes are TRBV11-2 and TRBJ1-1; 8 bases are shared with TRBD1. Germline lookup yields CDR1 SGHAT and CDR2 FQNNGV. This CDR3 has 15 amino acids. J lost 6 bases, V lost 5 bases, and 11 bases had no gene match. CDR3 sequence reads: CASSKTGGTLAEAFF. CDR3 DNA sequence: TGTGCCAGCAGCAAAACAGGGGGGACCTTGGCTGAAGCTTTCTTT.

The chain employs TRBV5-4 and TRBJ2-3; 7 nucleotides line up with TRBD2. V was pared by 4 bases and J by 4 bases, with 9 bases of the junction left unmatched. CDR1 SGHNT and CDR2 YYREEE come from the germline V gene (reference sequence). The CDR3 runs 15 residues. The CDR3 loop reads CASSPWGGAPDTQYF. As DNA, the CDR3 is TGTGCCAGCAGCCCGTGGGGAGGGGCCCCAGATACGCAGTATTTT. The full variable domain, its missing parts supplied by reference TRBV5-4 and TRBJ2-3, is ETGVTQSPTHLIKTRGQQVTLRCSSQSGHNTVSWYQQALGQGPQFIFQYYREEENGRGNFPPRFSGLQFPNYSSELNVNALELDDSALYLCASSPWGGAPDTQYFGPGTRLTVL.

This clonotype showed up many times. The CDR3 bases are TGTGCCAGCAGTTTAGGGGGACAGACCCAGCTAAAGACGGCACCCCTCCACTTT. This sequence encodes CASSLGGQTQLKTAPLHF. V and J are TRBV27 and TRBJ1-6, with 7 bases fitting TRBD1. Germline V gene data show CDR1 as MNHEY and CDR2 as SMNVEV (reference sequence). CDR3 size: 18 residues. The J segment lost 11 bases and the V segment lost 2 bases, leaving 18 bases of the junction unmatched.

V gene TRBV29-1 combines with J gene TRBJ1-1; D unresolved. This CDR3 has 12 amino acids. Germline assignment: CDR1 SQVTM and CDR2 ANQGSEA. The ends were cut back, 5 bases at V and 5 bases at J, with 12 bases in the middle. The CDR3 spells CSVSDLGTEAFF. The CDR3, as DNA: TGCAGCGTTTCCGATCTTGGAACTGAAGCTTTCTTT.

This clonotype has a count of ten or more. The rearrangement uses TRBV30 and TRBJ2-3; 7 bases agree with TRBD1. Germline CDR1 is GTSNPN and CDR2 is SVGIG (reference sequence). The CDR3 covers 15 residues. Germline trimming cut 1 base from V and 4 bases from J; bases unmatched to any gene: 8. DNA of the CDR3: TGTGCCTGGAGTGGGACAGGCGGTATCTCAGATACGCAGTATTTT. Translated, it gives CAWSGTGGISDTQYF.

This clonotype appeared many times. The chain is built from TRBV7-9 and TRBJ2-4; D is uncertain. Per the germline V gene, CDR1 is SEHNR and CDR2 is FQNEAQ (reference sequence). The CDR3 is 13 amino acids. Trimming cost V 5 bases and J 8 bases, with 13 bases left between them. The CDR3 bases are TGTGCCAGCAGCGCCAGTGGGCCCCACATTCAGTACTTC. This sequence encodes CASSASGPHIQYF.

A remark on this clonotype: A read error is possible here, since a much larger clone lies one base away. This sequence joins TRBV4-1 and TRBJ2-7, with D hard to call. Trimming removed 1 base at V and 1 base at J, with 8 bases between. The CDR3 sequence is 14 residues long. Germline lookup yields CDR1 MGHRA and CDR2 YSYEKL. This CDR3 is CASSQGQDSYEQYF. In nucleotides, the CDR3 is TGCGCCAGCAGCCAAGGTCAGGATTCCTACGAGCAGTACTTC.

This clonotype was seen at least ten times. The junction departs from germline at one end; a sequencing error may be responsible. The V and J genes are TRBV7-7 and TRBJ2-5; D possibly corresponds to TRBD2 (5 bases). Germline values: CDR1 SSHAT, CDR2 FNYEAQ (reference sequence). The CDR3 loop spans 18 amino acids. The CDR3 coding sequence is TGTGCTAGCAGCTTAGACGTAGAGGAGGCAGCGGACCTGGAGACCCAGTACTTC. This translates into CASSLDVEEAADLETQYF.

Ten or more counts support this clonotype. The chain carries TRBV7-9 and TRBJ2-1; 12 bases map to TRBD1. Germline V CDR1 and CDR2: SEHNR, FQNEAQ (reference sequence). The J segment lost 7 bases and the V segment lost 5 bases, leaving 18 bases of the junction unmatched. CDR3 length: 19 residues. The CDR3 DNA follows: TGTGCCAGCAGCCGACCGGGACAGGGGGCCATGGGGGGATTTAATGAGCAGTTCTTC. Translated, it gives CASSRPGQGAMGGFNEQFF. The whole variable domain, remainder taken from reference TRBV7-9 and TRBJ2-1, is DTGVSQNPRHKITKRGQNVTFRCDPISEHNRLYWYRQTLGQGPEFLTYFQNEAQLEKSRLLSDRFSAERPKGSFSTLEIQRTEQGDSAMYLCASSRPGQGAMGGFNEQFFGPGTRLTVL.

This clonotype was found many times. V usage is TRBV7-9 and J usage is TRBJ2-7; TRBD1 agrees at 10 bases. V dropped 7 bases and J dropped 4; count of bases not matched to a gene: 16. The CDR3 totals 17 residues. Germline CDR1 reads SEHNR; CDR2 reads FQNEAQ (reference sequence). In DNA, the CDR3 is TGTGCCAGCATGCTCATGACCGGGACAGGGGTCCCTTACGAGCAGTACTTC. Its protein is CASMLMTGTGVPYEQYF.

This clonotype has ten or more counts. The chain employs TRBV12-3 or TRBV12-4 and TRBJ2-1; 9 nucleotides align to TRBD2. The CDR3 spans 15 residues. The J segment lost 6 bases and the V segment lost 3 bases, leaving 6 bases of the junction unmatched. Here the CDR3 reads CASSLGTSLGNEQFF. DNA for the CDR3: TGTGCCAGCAGTTTGGGGACTAGCTTGGGCAATGAGCAGTTCTTC.